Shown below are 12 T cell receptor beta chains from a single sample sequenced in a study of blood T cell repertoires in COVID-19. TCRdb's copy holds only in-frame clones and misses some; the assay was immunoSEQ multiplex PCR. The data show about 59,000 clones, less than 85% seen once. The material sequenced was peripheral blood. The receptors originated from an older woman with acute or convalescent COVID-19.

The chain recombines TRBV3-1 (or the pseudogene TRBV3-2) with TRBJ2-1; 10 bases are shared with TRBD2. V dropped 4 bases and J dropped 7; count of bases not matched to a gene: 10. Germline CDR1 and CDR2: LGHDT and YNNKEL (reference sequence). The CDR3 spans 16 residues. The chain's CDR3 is CASSLSPVAGGNEQFF. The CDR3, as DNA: TGTGCCAGCAGCCTCTCACCCGTAGCGGGGGGAAATGAGCAGTTCTTC.

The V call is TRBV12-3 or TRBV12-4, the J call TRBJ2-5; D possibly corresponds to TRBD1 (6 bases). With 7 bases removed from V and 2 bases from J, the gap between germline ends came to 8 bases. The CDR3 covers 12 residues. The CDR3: CASKGQQETQYF. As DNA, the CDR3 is TGTGCCAGCAAAGGACAGCAAGAGACCCAGTACTTC.

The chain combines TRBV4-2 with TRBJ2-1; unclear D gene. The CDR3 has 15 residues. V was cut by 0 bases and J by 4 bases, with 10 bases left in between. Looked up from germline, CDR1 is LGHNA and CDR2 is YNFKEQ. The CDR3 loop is CASSQESLEYNEQFF. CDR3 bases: TGTGCCAGCAGCCAAGAGTCACTCGAGTACAATGAGCAGTTCTTC.

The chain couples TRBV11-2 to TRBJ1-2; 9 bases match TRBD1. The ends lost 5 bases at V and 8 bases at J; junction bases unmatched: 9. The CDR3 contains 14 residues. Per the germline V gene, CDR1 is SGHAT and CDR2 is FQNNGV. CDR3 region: CASSLNRGPKGYTF. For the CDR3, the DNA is TGTGCCAGCAGCCTCAACAGGGGGCCGAAGGGCTACACCTTC. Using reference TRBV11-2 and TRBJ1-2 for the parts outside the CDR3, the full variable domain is EAGVAQSPRYKIIEKRQSVAFWCNPISGHATLYWYQQILGQGPKLLIQFQNNGVVDDSQLPKDRFSAERLKGVDSTLKIQPAKLEDSAVYLCASSLNRGPKGYTFGSGTRLTVV.

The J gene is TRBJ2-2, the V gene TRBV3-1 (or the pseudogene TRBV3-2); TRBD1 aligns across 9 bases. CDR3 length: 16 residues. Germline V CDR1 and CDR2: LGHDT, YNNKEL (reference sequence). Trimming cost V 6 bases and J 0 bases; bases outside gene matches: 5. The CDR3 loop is CASRLGQGTNTGELFF. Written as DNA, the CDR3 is TGTGCCAGCAGGCTTGGACAGGGGACGAACACCGGGGAGCTGTTTTTT.

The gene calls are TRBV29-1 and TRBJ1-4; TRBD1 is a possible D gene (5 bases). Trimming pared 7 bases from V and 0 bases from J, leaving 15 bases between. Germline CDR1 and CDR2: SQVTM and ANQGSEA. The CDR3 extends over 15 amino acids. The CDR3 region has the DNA TGCAGCGCCGCCGGGGGGGATGCAACTAATGAAAAACTGTTTTTT. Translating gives CSAAGGDATNEKLFF.

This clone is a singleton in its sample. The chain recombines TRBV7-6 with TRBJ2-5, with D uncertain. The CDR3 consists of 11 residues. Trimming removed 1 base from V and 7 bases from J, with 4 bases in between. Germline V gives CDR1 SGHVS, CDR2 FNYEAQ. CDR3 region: CASSLGGTQYF. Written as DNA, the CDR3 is TGTGCCAGCAGCTTAGGAGGGACCCAGTACTTC. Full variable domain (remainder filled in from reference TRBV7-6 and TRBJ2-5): GAGVSQSPRYKVTKRGQDVALRCDPISGHVSLYWYRQALGQGPEFLTYFNYEAQQDKSGLPNDRFSAERPEGSISTLTIQRTEQRDSAMYRCASSLGGTQYFGPGTRLLVL.

The CDR3 DNA follows: TGTGCCTGGAGTGTACTGGGGGACAGGTCTAATTCACCCCTCCACTTT. Translating gives CAWSVLGDRSNSPLHF. The rearrangement links TRBV30 to TRBJ1-6; 8 bases map to TRBD1. The CDR3 sequence is 16 residues long. Germline assignment: CDR1 GTSNPN and CDR2 SVGIG (reference sequence). With V trimmed by 0 bases and J by 6 bases, 7 bases remained unmatched.

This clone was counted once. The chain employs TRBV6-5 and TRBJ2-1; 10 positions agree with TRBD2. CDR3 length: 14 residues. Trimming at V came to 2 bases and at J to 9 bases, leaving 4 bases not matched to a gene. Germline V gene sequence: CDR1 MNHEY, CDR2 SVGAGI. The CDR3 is CASSYERGGVEQFF. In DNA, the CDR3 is TGTGCCAGCAGTTACGAGCGGGGGGGCGTTGAGCAGTTCTTC.

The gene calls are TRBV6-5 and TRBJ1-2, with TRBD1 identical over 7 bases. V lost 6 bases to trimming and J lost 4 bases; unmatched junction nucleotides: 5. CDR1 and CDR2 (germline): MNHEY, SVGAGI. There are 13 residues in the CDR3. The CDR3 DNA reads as TGTGCCAGCAGCCAGGGACAGATCTATGGCTACACCTTC. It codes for CASSQGQIYGYTF.

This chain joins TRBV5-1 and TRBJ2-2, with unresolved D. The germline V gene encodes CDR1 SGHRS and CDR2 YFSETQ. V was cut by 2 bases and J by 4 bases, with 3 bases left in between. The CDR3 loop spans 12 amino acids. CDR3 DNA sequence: TGCGCCAGCAGCTTCAGCACCGGGGAGCTGTTTTTT. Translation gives CASSFSTGELFF.

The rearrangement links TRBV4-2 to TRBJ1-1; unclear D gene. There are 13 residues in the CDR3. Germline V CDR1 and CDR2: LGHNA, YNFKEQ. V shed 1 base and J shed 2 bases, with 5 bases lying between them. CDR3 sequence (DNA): TGTGCCAGCAGCCAAGTCCTAAACACTGAAGCTTTCTTT. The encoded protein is CASSQVLNTEAFF.